This T cell receptor (beta chain) was sequenced for a study of blood T cell repertoires in COVID-19. Background on the study: PBMCs, B-cell-depleted T cells, or T cells provided the cDNA or gDNA that made up the material.

Trimming stripped 5 bases from V and 0 bases from J, with 11 bases between. This CDR3 has 16 residues. The V gene's germline CDR1 is LGHDT and CDR2 YNNKEL (reference sequence). Per the original methods: Amplification of reference gene primers provided the estimated nucleated cell counts. Clones were read by immunoSEQ multiplex PCR, and TCRdb kept only the in-frame ones, dropping some. The V and J calls and clone size are taken from that table; D and trimming were inferred from the DNA. The table lists about 320,000 clones, 85% of them singletons. Participant ages covered about 18 to 95 years across around 22 US areas. Allocation to cohorts depended on clinical history reported by the participants.

The chain uses TRBV3-1 (or the pseudogene TRBV3-2) and TRBJ2-6, with D unresolved. The TCR comes from a woman between 25 and 40 years old who had been exposed to COVID-19. Sequences were obtained from PBMCs or T cells enriched from blood (not recorded which). This CDR3 reads CASSSREASGANVLTF. The CDR3 DNA sequence: TGTGCCAGCAGCTCCCGAGAGGCCTCTGGGGCCAACGTCCTGACTTTC.